The 25 T cell receptor beta chains listed next were all sequenced from one sample in a study of OX40 agonist ivuxolimab in advanced cancers. TCRdb keeps only in-frame clones here, not all; method: immunoSEQ multiplex PCR. Among 55,000 to 70,000 clones listed, 75% to 90% were seen once. The sample in question was CD4+ or CD8+ T cells sorted from blood, obtained in a trial of the OX40 agonist ivuxolimab. These receptors all stem from an adult with an advanced solid tumor such as melanoma, head and neck, liver or kidney cancer.

This rearrangement joins TRBV5-4 to TRBJ2-7; D is undetermined. Germline V lookup: CDR1 SGHNT, CDR2 YYREEE (reference sequence). The ends were cut back, 2 bases at V and 6 bases at J, with 12 bases in the middle. This CDR3 has 13 amino acids. The CDR3 DNA reads as TGTGCCAGCAGCTTCCCACCTGGCGCCGAGCAGTACTTC. This encodes CASSFPPGAEQYF.

The V and J genes are TRBV9 and TRBJ1-4; D call uncertain. The CDR3 spans 16 residues. V was cut by 0 bases and J by 8 bases, with 17 bases left in between. Germline lookup yields CDR1 SGDLS and CDR2 YYNGEE. CDR3: CASSVGMGSHSEKLFF. The DNA for the CDR3 is TGTGCCAGCAGCGTAGGGATGGGGTCCCACTCCGAAAAACTGTTTTTT.

The chain employs TRBV4-3 and TRBJ2-4, with a tentative D call TRBD1 (5 bases). Deletions cut 1 base from V and 0 bases from J, with 13 bases between. The length of the CDR3 is 17 residues. Germline V gives CDR1 LGHNA, CDR2 YSLEER. CDR3 amino acids: CASSQGTPGIAKNIQYF. DNA of the CDR3: TGCGCCAGCAGCCAAGGGACACCGGGTATAGCCAAAAACATTCAGTACTTC.

This chain uses TRBV7-3 with TRBJ2-1; D not certain. Germline lookup yields CDR1 SGHTA and CDR2 FQGTGA. V lost 2 bases and J 0 bases, leaving 8 bases between the germline ends. The CDR3 consists of 15 residues. The CDR3 DNA follows: TGTGCCAGCAGCTTAGAGAGGAGCTCCTACAATGAGCAGTTCTTC. It encodes CASSLERSSYNEQFF.

The rearrangement uses TRBV29-1 and TRBJ2-3; 7 bases map to TRBD2. Germline lookup yields CDR1 SQVTM and CDR2 ANQGSEA. The CDR3 runs to 13 residues. V shed 4 bases, J shed 6 bases, and the junction held 7 bases outside the gene matches. The CDR3: CSVVRQGGDTQYF. The CDR3 nucleotides are TGCAGCGTTGTGAGGCAGGGAGGGGATACGCAGTATTTT.

In its sample, this clone was seen a few times. V gene TRBV5-5 combines with J gene TRBJ2-5, with D perhaps being TRBD1 or TRBD2 (5 bases each). Germline V gene lookup returns CDR1 SGHKS and CDR2 YYEKEE (reference sequence). V was clipped by 2 bases and J by 1 base, with 9 bases between them. The CDR3 sequence is 14 residues long. CDR3 region: CASSLVGAQETQYF. As DNA, the CDR3 is TGTGCCAGCAGCTTAGTCGGGGCCCAAGAGACCCAGTACTTC.

In this sample, this clone turned up a few times. The chain has TRBV28 and TRBJ2-3; 12 nucleotides line up with TRBD2. From germline, CDR1 is MDHEN and CDR2 SYDVKM. This CDR3 comprises 16 residues. Trimming took 8 bases from V and 2 from J; bases not matched to a gene: 8. CDR3: CASRSSGGAVTDTQYF. The CDR3 nucleotides read TGTGCCAGCCGATCTAGCGGGGGGGCTGTCACAGATACGCAGTATTTT.

This chain links TRBV2 with TRBJ1-5; D is undetermined. Germline V gives CDR1 SNHLY, CDR2 FYNNEI. The CDR3 length is 15 residues. The V gene lost 4 bases and the J gene lost 3 bases, with 13 bases spanning the gap. Written as DNA, the CDR3 is TGTGCCAGCAGTGGAGGCACCCGCTACAATCAGCCCCAGCATTTT. It specifies CASSGGTRYNQPQHF.

In its sample, this clone was seen a few times. V gene TRBV28 combines with J gene TRBJ1-4; D uncertain. Germline values: CDR1 MDHEN, CDR2 SYDVKM. The CDR3 extends over 15 amino acids. V dropped 3 bases and J dropped 6 bases, with 14 bases sitting between them. This CDR3 is CASSFSGVMDEKLFF. The CDR3 coding sequence is TGTGCCAGCAGTTTCTCCGGGGTGATGGATGAAAAACTGTTTTTT.

With regard to this clone: One junction end disagrees with the germline gene, perhaps due to a read error. CDR3 region: CAWSVSQVEVF. In nucleotides, the CDR3 is TGTGCCTGGAGTGTGTCGCAGGTCGAGGTCTTC. The rearrangement joins TRBV30 to TRBJ2-1; D not certain. Germline-derived CDR1 and CDR2 are GTSNPN and SVGIG (reference sequence). This CDR3 comprises 11 residues.

V is TRBV27 and J is TRBJ2-5; D is possibly TRBD1 (6 bases). Gene TRBJ2-7 matches the end of the DNA better, so the J call may be wrong. CDR1 is MNHEY and CDR2 is SMNVEV in the germline V gene (reference sequence). This CDR3 is built from 14 residues. The CDR3 protein is CASRRQVSSYEQYF. The CDR3 DNA reads as TGTGCCAGCAGGAGACAGGTGAGCTCCTACGAGCAGTACTTC.

This sequence joins TRBV12-5 and TRBJ2-1; possible D gene TRBD1, 6 bases. Trimming pared 5 bases from V and 3 bases from J, leaving 29 bases between. From germline, CDR1 is LGHNT and CDR2 FRNRAP. The CDR3 runs 20 residues. The CDR3 DNA follows: TGTGCTAGTGGTCACCGTCCGGACAGTTCCCAAGGCCAGTTCTACAATGAGCAGTTCTTC. It specifies CASGHRPDSSQGQFYNEQFF.

The genes are TRBV7-2 and TRBJ1-3; D uncertain. The V end was cut by 5 bases, the J end by 0 bases, with 8 bases between. CDR1 and CDR2 from the germline V gene are SGHTA and FQGNSA. This CDR3 comprises 14 residues. CDR3 region: CASSLERSGNTIYF. CDR3 in DNA: TGTGCCAGCAGCCTAGAACGCTCTGGAAACACCATATATTTT.

This clone appeared once. The rearrangement uses TRBV6-5 and TRBJ2-7; the D is unclear. The CDR3 totals 10 residues. Germline CDR1 and CDR2: MNHEY and SVGAGI. V gave up 2 bases and J gave up 5 bases, with 1 base separating them. In nucleotides, the CDR3 is TGTGCCAGCAGTTACGACGAGCAGTACTTC. Translating it yields CASSYDEQYF.

The rearrangement links TRBV7-9 to TRBJ1-3; D is unclear. Trimming shortened V by 5 bases and J by 0 bases, and 14 bases separated the two germline ends. Germline-derived CDR1 and CDR2 are SEHNR and FQNEAQ (reference sequence). This CDR3 has 16 amino acids. CDR3 DNA: TGTGCCAGCAGCAAGACCGTCTCTTACTCTGGAAACACCATATATTTT. Translating gives CASSKTVSYSGNTIYF.

The V and J genes are TRBV23-1 and TRBJ2-1; 10 nucleotides agree with TRBD2. TRBV23-1 is reported as an ORF; its role is uncertain. This CDR3 contains 14 residues. V was clipped by 10 bases and J by 10 bases; unmatched bases: 13. CDR3 nucleotide sequence: TGCGCCACAAAGGGACTAGCGCGTTCTGGGGAGCAGTTCTTC. Amino acids: CATKGLARSGEQFF.

The rearrangement joins TRBV29-1 to TRBJ2-7; D is perhaps TRBD1 or TRBD2 (6 bases each). Germline V gives CDR1 SQVTM, CDR2 ANQGSEA. The CDR3 spans 13 residues. With 4 bases removed from V and 2 bases from J, the gap between germline ends came to 12 bases. CDR3 coding DNA: TGCAGCGTTGGGGGGGCCGCTACCTACGAGCAGTACTTC. Encoded protein: CSVGGAATYEQYF.

This chain links TRBV25-1 with TRBJ1-2; TRBD1 is a possible D gene (6 bases). The CDR3 is 14 amino acids. The germline V gene encodes CDR1 MGHDK and CDR2 SYGVNS. Between the trimmed V and J ends, which lost 3 bases and 0 bases, there was a span of 8 bases. CDR3 protein: CASSDDRTNYGYTF. CDR3 bases: TGTGCCAGCAGTGACGACAGGACTAACTATGGCTACACCTTC.

J is TRBJ2-5 and V is TRBV11-2; 7 nucleotides agree with TRBD1. This CDR3 contains 15 residues. Unmatched junction bases numbered 6, after V lost 1 base and J lost 4 bases. CDR1 and CDR2 (germline): SGHAT, FQNNGV. The CDR3: CASSLVLGGSETQYF. The CDR3 DNA sequence: TGTGCCAGCAGCTTAGTTCTAGGGGGCTCAGAGACCCAGTACTTC.

Points on this clone: The junction differs from germline at one of its ends, possibly a read error. The chain recombines TRBV11-3 with TRBJ2-2; the D gene is possibly TRBD2 (5 bases). The CDR3 covers 15 residues. Germline CDR1 is SGHNT and CDR2 is YENEEA. The CDR3 loop reads CASSLDDGVTGERVF. DNA for the CDR3: TGTGCCAGCAGCCTCGACGACGGAGTCACCGGGGAGAGGGTTTTT.

The CDR3 nucleotides read TGTGCCAGCAGCCAGGACGGCAATCAGCCCCAGCATTTT. This gives the protein CASSQDGNQPQHF. The chain employs TRBV5-8 and TRBJ1-5; no definite D call. Trimming pared 4 bases from V and 2 bases from J, leaving 7 bases between. Germline lookup yields CDR1 SGHTS and CDR2 YDEGEE. This CDR3 is built from 13 residues.

There are a few counts of this clone. The chain employs TRBV9 and TRBJ2-7, with 8 bases identical to TRBD1. Germline V CDR1 and CDR2: SGDLS, YYNGEE. J was trimmed by 6 bases and V by 1 base; bases with no gene match: 6. CDR3 length: 14 residues. CDR3 protein: CASSVQGAMGEQYF. In DNA form, the CDR3 reads TGTGCCAGCAGCGTACAGGGGGCAATGGGCGAGCAGTACTTC.

The gene calls are TRBV30 and TRBJ2-3, with TRBD2 as a possible D gene (7 bases). Trimming stripped 8 bases from V and 0 bases from J, with 15 bases between. The CDR3 length is 14 residues. Germline-derived CDR1 and CDR2 are GTSNPN and SVGIG (reference sequence). This CDR3 is CAGTAGASTDTQYF. In DNA, the CDR3 is TGTGCCGGGACGGCGGGGGCTAGCACAGATACGCAGTATTTT. Full variable domain (remainder filled in from reference TRBV30 and TRBJ2-3): SQTIHQWPATLVQPVGSPLSLECTVEGTSNPNLYWYRQAAGRGLQLLFYSVGIGQISSEVPQNLSASRPQDRQFILSSKKLLLSDSGFYLCAGTAGASTDTQYFGPGTRLTVL.

The chain uses TRBV4-1 and TRBJ2-5; 14 bases are a match to TRBD2. In germline, CDR1 is MGHRA, CDR2 YSYEKL. J lost 1 base, V lost 1 base, and 8 bases had no gene match. CDR3 size: 19 residues. The CDR3 protein is CASSQAAATSGGAQETQYF. CDR3 DNA sequence: TGCGCCAGCAGCCAAGCCGCCGCGACTAGCGGGGGGGCCCAAGAGACCCAGTACTTC.

The chain employs TRBV30 and TRBJ1-1, with D unresolved. The germline CDR1 and CDR2 sequences are GTSNPN and SVGIG (reference sequence). The CDR3 consists of 15 residues. The V gene lost 3 bases and the J gene lost 2 bases, with 16 bases spanning the gap. The CDR3 protein is CAWSGEGSTNTEAFF. In DNA, the CDR3 is TGTGCCTGGAGCGGGGAGGGATCGACAAACACTGAAGCTTTCTTT. Full variable domain (remainder filled in from reference TRBV30 and TRBJ1-1): SQTIHQWPATLVQPVGSPLSLECTVEGTSNPNLYWYRQAAGRGLQLLFYSVGIGQISSEVPQNLSASRPQDRQFILSSKKLLLSDSGFYLCAWSGEGSTNTEAFFGQGTRLTVV.